The 8 T cell receptor beta chains reported below all come from one sample, sequenced in a study of T cell repertoires in cytomegalovirus infection. TCRdb passed the reads through MiXCR, listing each CDR3 protein once. The repertoire holds 250,000 to 300,000 distinct CDR3 sequences, with 8% to 9.5% as singletons. The specimen sequenced was PBMCs. These receptors originate from a human donor in good health (CMV status not recorded). Some clones in this sample may be carry-over from other donors' samples.

This clonotype was seen many times. The chain employs TRBV30 and TRBJ1-1; D possibly corresponds to TRBD1 (6 bases). V shed 3 bases and J shed 0 bases, with 14 bases lying between them. This CDR3 has 15 residues. Germline CDR1 is GTSNPN and CDR2 is SVGIG (reference sequence). The CDR3 DNA follows: TGTGCCTGGAGGGGAACGGGACAAATGAACACTGAAGCTTTCTTT. Amino acid sequence: CAWRGTGQMNTEAFF.

This clonotype was counted at least ten times. This chain connects TRBV7-2 to TRBJ1-2, with 9 nucleotides matching TRBD1. CDR1 SGHTA and CDR2 FQGNSA come from the germline V gene. J lost 5 bases, V lost 3 bases, and 7 bases had no gene match. The CDR3 extends over 15 amino acids. The CDR3 region is CASSLGTGGNYGYTF. The CDR3 DNA reads as TGTGCCAGCAGCTTGGGCACAGGGGGCAATTATGGCTACACCTTC.

This clonotype was seen a few times. A much larger clone lies a single base off, so this may be a read error. J is TRBJ2-2 and V is TRBV12-3 or TRBV12-4; 8 nucleotides agree with TRBD1. The CDR3 runs 14 residues. Unmatched junction bases numbered 4, after V lost 6 bases and J lost 4 bases. In nucleotides, the CDR3 is TGTGCCAGCAGCCGGGACAGGACCACCGGGGAGCTGTTTTTT. Translating it yields CASSRDRTTGELFF.

This clonotype was observed a few times. The chain uses TRBV12-3 or TRBV12-4 and TRBJ1-1; TRBD1 aligns across 8 bases. V dropped 6 bases and J dropped 4; count of bases not matched to a gene: 7. CDR3 length equals 14 residues. The CDR3 reads CASRANRGSTEAFF. The DNA for the CDR3 is TGTGCCAGCAGAGCTAACAGGGGGAGCACTGAAGCTTTCTTT.

This clonotype has ten or more counts. V gene TRBV7-2 combines with J gene TRBJ2-1; 10 nucleotides agree with TRBD1. This CDR3 spans 16 amino acids. The V and J ends lost 3 bases and 3 bases, in that order; junction bases with no gene match: 5. Germline V gene lookup returns CDR1 SGHTA and CDR2 FQGNSA. CDR3 loop: CASSLPGTGVYNEQFF. CDR3 sequence (DNA): TGTGCCAGCAGCTTGCCCGGGACAGGGGTCTACAATGAGCAGTTCTTC.

In this sample, this clonotype turned up once. V gene TRBV28 combines with J gene TRBJ2-3; TRBD2 agrees at 12 bases. V lost 5 bases to trimming and J lost 0 bases; unmatched junction nucleotides: 3. Germline lookup yields CDR1 MDHEN and CDR2 SYDVKM. This CDR3 has 16 amino acids. This CDR3 is CASSSGLAGSTDTQYF. The CDR3 nucleotides read TGTGCCAGCAGTAGCGGACTAGCGGGAAGCACAGATACGCAGTATTTT.

This clonotype was recorded many times. The chain links TRBV20-1 to TRBJ2-5, with D possibly matching TRBD1 (5 bases). This CDR3 is 15 amino acids long. V lost 0 bases and J lost 5, with 16 bases in between. The germline V gene has CDR1 DFQATT and CDR2 SNEGSKA (reference sequence). The CDR3 DNA sequence: TGCAGTGCTAGAGATGTTTTGGGGCCACCCGAGACCCAGTACTTC. Translation: CSARDVLGPPETQYF.

This clonotype was found many times. The chain joins TRBV4-1 to TRBJ2-3; 9 positions match TRBD1. The CDR3 is made up of 16 amino acids. V shed 4 bases, J shed 0 bases, and the junction held 5 bases outside the gene matches. Germline V gene lookup returns CDR1 MGHRA and CDR2 YSYEKL. The CDR3 DNA reads as TGCGCCAGCAGCCCACAGACAGGGGGTAGCACAGATACGCAGTATTTT. Translating gives CASSPQTGGSTDTQYF.